This entry lists 20 T cell receptor beta chains sequenced from one sample in a study of T cell changes during pregnancy in multiple sclerosis. TCRdb keeps only in-frame clones here, not all; method: immunoSEQ multiplex PCR. Altogether more than 60,000 clones are present, 90% to 95% being singletons, with the ten largest covering about 0.3%. Here the sequenced sample was CD4+ T cells from peripheral blood mononuclear cells, taken in the third trimester of pregnancy. All receptors come from a female donor in good health, enrolled as a control in a pregnancy study.

This chain connects TRBV30 to TRBJ1-2; the D is unclear. Germline V gene data show CDR1 as GTSNPN and CDR2 as SVGIG (reference sequence). The CDR3 has 12 residues. With 4 bases removed from V and 2 bases from J, the gap between germline ends came to 8 bases. This CDR3 reads CAWNGINYGYTF. The DNA of the CDR3 is TGTGCCTGGAACGGGATAAACTATGGCTACACCTTC.

The V gene is TRBV10-3, the J gene TRBJ1-1, with D perhaps matching TRBD1 (5 bases). The germline gives CDR1 ENHRY, CDR2 SYGVKD. The CDR3 loop spans 14 amino acids. V shed 10 bases and J shed 4 bases, with 19 bases lying between them. CDR3 coding DNA: TGTGCCAGTCTCGCAACAAATCAGGGCACTGAAGCTTTCTTT. Protein product: CASLATNQGTEAFF.

This clone was detected once. The CDR3 DNA is TGTGCCAGCAGCCCCCCGGGGGGACGAGAGACCCAGTACTTC. Translation: CASSPPGGRETQYF. The J gene is TRBJ2-5, the V gene TRBV7-2; 7 nucleotides agree with TRBD2. This CDR3 has 14 residues. CDR1 and CDR2 (germline): SGHTA, FQGNSA. Losses at the gene ends were 5 bases for V and 4 bases for J; bases not matched to a gene: 7.

V usage is TRBV5-4 and J usage is TRBJ1-4, with a weak D call TRBD1 (6 bases). Germline CDR1 and CDR2: SGHNT and YYREEE (reference sequence). Trimming pared 4 bases from V and 2 bases from J, leaving 18 bases between. The CDR3 spans 17 residues. For the CDR3, the DNA is TGTGCCAGCAGCCCCACGGGGGGCGGACTGACTAATGAAAAACTGTTTTTT. Its translation: CASSPTGGGLTNEKLFF.

J is TRBJ1-1 and V is TRBV6-5, with TRBD1 identical over 7 bases. The CDR3 covers 14 residues. The germline V gene encodes CDR1 MNHEY and CDR2 SVGAGI. V shed 8 bases and J 2 bases; nucleotides not matched to a gene: 8. This CDR3 is CASADRSPNTEAFF. The DNA for the CDR3 is TGTGCCAGCGCGGACAGGAGCCCTAACACTGAAGCTTTCTTT.

The chain carries TRBV5-1 and TRBJ2-1; tentatively, D is TRBD1 (6 bases). The germline V gene has CDR1 SGHRS and CDR2 YFSETQ. V was cut by 2 bases and J by 10 bases, with 13 bases left in between. CDR3 length equals 13 residues. CDR3 sequence: CASSLGGSNEQFF. DNA of the CDR3: TGCGCCAGCAGCTTAGGGGGATCCAACGAGCAGTTCTTC.

V and J are TRBV7-3 and TRBJ2-5, with D tentatively TRBD1 (6 bases). The CDR3 has 14 residues. Germline CDR1 is SGHTA and CDR2 is FQGTGA. The V end lost 5 bases, the J end lost 5 bases, and 15 bases lay between the germline ends. CDR3 nucleotides: TGTGCCAGCAGCGGCAGGGCAGGGGAGGAGACCCAGTACTTC. This gives the protein CASSGRAGEETQYF.

The chain joins TRBV11-2 to TRBJ2-5, with 8 bases fitting TRBD2. V lost 7 bases and J lost 3; bases outside the gene matches: 7. The germline gives CDR1 SGHAT, CDR2 FQNNGV. CDR3 length equals 14 residues. The CDR3 spells CASTIAGNKETQYF. CDR3 sequence (DNA): TGTGCCAGCACCATAGCGGGGAATAAAGAGACCCAGTACTTC.

The chain combines TRBV27 with TRBJ1-1; unclear D gene. The V gene's germline CDR1 is MNHEY and CDR2 SMNVEV (reference sequence). The CDR3 runs 13 residues. V lost 5 bases and J lost 0, with 7 bases in between. Written as DNA, the CDR3 is TGTGCCAGCAGTGCTCGGGTGAACACTGAAGCTTTCTTT. Protein: CASSARVNTEAFF.

This chain uses TRBV25-1 with TRBJ2-7; perhaps TRBD1 as D (7 bases). V dropped 0 bases and J dropped 5 bases, with 20 bases sitting between them. In germline, CDR1 is MGHDK, CDR2 SYGVNS. CDR3 size: 17 residues. The CDR3 reads CASSEYRGQGGMNEQYF. In DNA, the CDR3 is TGTGCCAGCAGTGAATACCGGGGGCAGGGGGGTATGAACGAGCAGTACTTC.

The CDR3 nucleotides read TGTGCCTGGGGGGAACAGGCTGGCTACACCTTC. Translation gives CAWGEQAGYTF. This chain connects TRBV30 to TRBJ1-2; possible D gene TRBD1, 5 bases. This CDR3 has 11 amino acids. V gave up 5 bases and J gave up 7 bases, with 11 bases separating them. Germline CDR1 GTSNPN, CDR2 SVGIG (reference sequence).

This chain uses TRBV6-1 with TRBJ2-3; 9 bases fit TRBD1. Trimming took 2 bases from V and 4 from J; bases not matched to a gene: 4. The CDR3 contains 15 residues. Germline V CDR1 and CDR2: MNHNS, SASEGT. In DNA form, the CDR3 reads TGTGCCAGCAGTGAATGGAGGACAGGGGCAGATACGCAGTATTTT. Its translation: CASSEWRTGADTQYF.

The chain has TRBV29-1 and TRBJ1-4; TRBD1 is a possible D gene (6 bases). This CDR3 has 13 amino acids. Trimming cost V 7 bases and J 7 bases, with 16 bases left between them. Germline CDR1 SQVTM, CDR2 ANQGSEA. CDR3 sequence reads: CSADTGMREKLFF. The CDR3 DNA reads as TGCAGCGCTGACACAGGGATGCGTGAAAAACTGTTTTTT.

J is TRBJ1-1 and V is TRBV5-4; no clear D gene. Germline V CDR1 and CDR2: SGHNT, YYREEE (reference sequence). With 0 bases removed from V and 4 bases from J, the gap between germline ends came to 13 bases. The length of the CDR3 is 15 residues. The CDR3 DNA reads as TGTGCCAGCAGCTTGGCTTGGGGAGGAACCACTGAAGCTTTCTTT. This translates into CASSLAWGGTTEAFF.

The rearrangement uses TRBV7-9 and TRBJ2-3; the match to TRBD2 covers 7 bases. Per the germline V gene, CDR1 is SEHNR and CDR2 is FQNEAQ (reference sequence). The V and J ends lost 2 bases and 4 bases, in that order; junction bases with no gene match: 6. CDR3 length: 15 residues. CDR3 loop: CASSLILAVADTQYF. As DNA, the CDR3 is TGTGCCAGCAGCTTAATCCTAGCGGTGGCAGATACGCAGTATTTT. The full variable domain, in which reference TRBV7-9 and TRBJ2-3 provide the parts outside the CDR3, is DTGVSQNPRHKITKRGQNVTFRCDPISEHNRLYWYRQTLGQGPEFLTYFQNEAQLEKSRLLSDRFSAERPKGSFSTLEIQRTEQGDSAMYLCASSLILAVADTQYFGPGTRLTVL.

This chain joins TRBV9 and TRBJ1-2; D unresolved. CDR3 size: 16 residues. The germline V gene has CDR1 SGDLS and CDR2 YYNGEE. V was pared by 0 bases and J by 8 bases, with 20 bases between. This chain's CDR3 is CASSVEGYQDLGGYTF. CDR3 DNA: TGTGCCAGCAGCGTAGAAGGATACCAGGACTTGGGGGGCTACACCTTC.

V usage is TRBV4-1 and J usage is TRBJ2-7; TRBD1 is a possible D gene (6 bases). This CDR3 is 12 amino acids long. V shed 1 base and J shed 6 bases, with 7 bases lying between them. Germline V CDR1 and CDR2: MGHRA, YSYEKL. The CDR3 protein is CASSQVGGEQYF. The CDR3 coding sequence is TGCGCCAGCAGCCAAGTAGGGGGCGAGCAGTACTTC.

This clone was detected only a few times. This sequence joins TRBV14 and TRBJ1-2; perhaps TRBD1 as D (5 bases). Germline CDR1 and CDR2: SGHDN and FVKESK. CDR3 length: 14 amino acids. Trimming pared 4 bases from V and 6 bases from J, leaving 15 bases between. Here the CDR3 DNA reads TGTGCCAGCAGCCGATCGTGGGGGGGGAATGGCTACACCTTC. This gives the protein CASSRSWGGNGYTF.

The table lists this clone with a count of one. The genes are TRBV7-2 and TRBJ1-3; tentative D call: TRBD1 (5 bases). The CDR3 covers 17 residues. V shed 1 base and J shed 4 bases, with 17 bases lying between them. Germline CDR1 is SGHTA and CDR2 is FQGNSA. Here the CDR3 DNA reads TGTGCCAGCAGCTTAGAAAGGGGTGTGGTTTCAGGAAACACCATATATTTT. This translates into CASSLERGVVSGNTIYF.

The chain carries TRBV30 and TRBJ1-4, with 11 bases fitting TRBD1. V gave up 4 bases and J gave up 6 bases; unmatched junction bases: 10. This CDR3 is 16 amino acids long. Looked up from germline, CDR1 is GTSNPN and CDR2 is SVGIG (reference sequence). In DNA, the CDR3 is TGTGCCTGGACCCCGGGACAGGGGGGGATGGATGAAAAACTGTTTTTT. Its protein is CAWTPGQGGMDEKLFF.